This entry is about one T cell receptor (beta chain). This entry comes from a study of control samples from healthy donors and cancer patients. Only in-frame clones appear in the TCRdb table, and some are missing; sequencing was by immunoSEQ multiplex PCR. In the table there are 75,000 to 100,000 clones, 92% of which are singletons. This CDR3 spans 15 amino acids. Germline V lookup: CDR1 MNHEY, CDR2 SVGAGI. V gave up 0 bases and J gave up 7 bases, with 15 bases separating them. This TCR was recovered from a human donor in good health. The donor label of this sample is uncertain. Sequenced material: blood. This chain joins TRBV6-5 and TRBJ1-1; TRBD1 is a possible D gene (5 bases). CDR3 coding DNA: TGTGCCAGCAGTTACTCGACGGGGGGGAAAGTTGAAGCTTTCTTT. Protein: CASSYSTGGKVEAFF.